The 26 T cell receptor beta chains below come from one sample, sequenced in a study of T cell repertoires in cytomegalovirus infection. MiXCR, run by TCRdb on the reads, gives a single entry per CDR3 protein. The table shows about 180,000 distinct CDR3 sequences, with approximately 15% occurring only once. The specimen sequenced was PBMCs. The receptors stem from a human donor in good health (CMV status not recorded). Some clones in this sample may be carry-over from other donors' samples.

This clonotype appeared a single time. The chain joins TRBV29-1 to TRBJ2-7; D uncertain. Germline CDR1 SQVTM, CDR2 ANQGSEA. The CDR3 covers 11 residues. Trimming shortened V by 5 bases and J by 7 bases, and 12 bases separated the two germline ends. The CDR3: CSVTDSREQYF. Here the CDR3 DNA reads TGCAGCGTTACAGACTCGAGAGAGCAGTACTTC.

V usage is TRBV5-5 and J usage is TRBJ2-2; the D gene is possibly TRBD2 (5 bases). Germline V CDR1 and CDR2: SGHKS, YYEKEE (reference sequence). This CDR3 comprises 15 residues. V lost 5 bases and J 1 base, leaving 12 bases between the germline ends. CDR3 residues: CASRERVLNTGELFF. In DNA, the CDR3 is TGTGCCAGCAGAGAGAGGGTTTTGAACACCGGGGAGCTGTTTTTT.

Ten or more counts support this clonotype. The chain employs TRBV28 and TRBJ1-2; 7 bases map to TRBD1. Germline trimming cut 8 bases from V and 2 bases from J; bases unmatched to any gene: 5. Germline CDR1 is MDHEN and CDR2 is SYDVKM. CDR3 size: 13 residues. The CDR3 nucleotides read TGTGCCAGCGAGGACAGGAACAACTATGGCTACACCTTC. Encoded protein: CASEDRNNYGYTF.

The table lists this clonotype with a few counts. The rearrangement links TRBV12-3 or TRBV12-4 to TRBJ1-2; D is unclear. Trimming took 6 bases from V and 5 from J, leaving 13 bases between them. This CDR3 is built from 13 residues. The CDR3 DNA reads TGTGCCAGCAGCCAGAGTGTTGATTATGGCTACACCTTC. This sequence encodes CASSQSVDYGYTF.

CDR3 sequence: CSARERGRAYNEQFF. The CDR3 DNA sequence: TGCAGTGCTAGAGAACGCGGGAGGGCTTACAATGAGCAGTTCTTC. This sequence joins TRBV20-1 and TRBJ2-1; 9 nucleotides agree with TRBD2. The V and J ends lost 0 bases and 4 bases, in that order; junction bases with no gene match: 4. This CDR3 spans 15 amino acids. Germline V CDR1 and CDR2: DFQATT, SNEGSKA (reference sequence).

Ten or more counts support this clonotype. The chain couples TRBV12-3 or TRBV12-4 to TRBJ2-7; the match to TRBD2 covers 10 bases. The trim removed 3 bases at V and 7 bases at J, leaving 6 bases unmatched. The CDR3 has 14 residues. In nucleotides, the CDR3 is TGTGCCAGCAGTTTTGGGCTAGCGGGGGAAGAGCAGTACTTC. It encodes CASSFGLAGEEQYF.

This clonotype has at least ten counts. This chain joins TRBV7-2 and TRBJ2-2, with D perhaps given as TRBD1 or TRBD2 (6 bases each). Germline CDR1 reads SGHTA; CDR2 reads FQGNSA. The CDR3 spans 15 residues. V dropped 7 bases and J dropped 6 bases, with 18 bases sitting between them. The CDR3 is CASNPRGGWAGELFF. The CDR3 nucleotides read TGTGCCAGCAACCCTCGAGGGGGGTGGGCCGGGGAGCTGTTTTTT.

This chain uses TRBV2 with TRBJ2-2; 11 nucleotides match TRBD2. The CDR3 is 16 amino acids. J gave up 1 base and V 6 bases, and 4 bases lay outside the gene matches. Germline V lookup: CDR1 SNHLY, CDR2 FYNNEI. The CDR3 DNA reads as TGTGCCAGCAGGGGGACTAGCGGTCGGAACACCGGGGAGCTGTTTTTT. Protein product: CASRGTSGRNTGELFF.

The sample holds many counts of this clonotype. The genes are TRBV28 and TRBJ2-1; D is unresolved. The CDR3 runs 11 residues. Trimming shortened V by 7 bases and J by 12 bases, and 13 bases separated the two germline ends. The germline V gene has CDR1 MDHEN and CDR2 SYDVKM. CDR3 protein: CASTDMVGQFF. The CDR3 DNA reads TGTGCCAGCACCGACATGGTTGGGCAGTTCTTC.

Ten or more counts support this clonotype. The gene calls are TRBV7-2 and TRBJ2-3, with D possibly matching TRBD1 (5 bases). CDR1 is SGHTA, CDR2 FQGNSA, per germline. Trimming left V 4 bases short and J 3 bases short, with 11 bases between. The CDR3 sequence is 14 residues long. The CDR3 here is CASSSFTGTDTQYF. CDR3 nucleotides: TGTGCCAGCAGCTCCTTCACAGGTACAGATACGCAGTATTTT.

The rearrangement uses TRBV28 and TRBJ2-2; 8 bases fit TRBD2. The V gene end was trimmed by 7 bases and the J gene end by 6 bases; junction bases not matched to a gene: 10. The CDR3 runs to 15 residues. The germline V gene encodes CDR1 MDHEN and CDR2 SYDVKM. The CDR3, as DNA: TGTGCCAGCATCCCTGGAGCGGGAGTTCCCGGGGAGCTGTTTTTT. This gives the protein CASIPGAGVPGELFF.

This clonotype has only a few counts. This sequence joins TRBV7-9 and TRBJ1-1, with D maybe TRBD1 (6 bases). This CDR3 is built from 12 residues. The germline V gene encodes CDR1 SEHNR and CDR2 FQNEAQ (reference sequence). The V gene lost 5 bases and the J gene lost 6 bases, with 10 bases spanning the gap. The CDR3 sequence is CASSHPGAEAFF. In DNA form, the CDR3 reads TGTGCCAGCAGCCATCCAGGGGCTGAAGCTTTCTTT.

This chain joins TRBV6-1 and TRBJ1-5; 7 bases align to TRBD1. This CDR3 comprises 14 residues. Per germline, CDR1 MNHNS and CDR2 SASEGT. The trim removed 5 bases at V and 6 bases at J, leaving 7 bases unmatched. The CDR3 loop reads CASSQGGSGQPQHF. DNA for the CDR3: TGTGCCAGCAGTCAGGGGGGATCCGGTCAGCCCCAGCATTTT.

The chain employs TRBV20-1 and TRBJ1-6, with a weak D call TRBD1 (6 bases). The CDR3 is 16 amino acids. Trimming left V 5 bases short and J 5 bases short, with 19 bases between. Germline assignment: CDR1 DFQATT and CDR2 SNEGSKA (reference sequence). The CDR3, as DNA: TGCAGTGCTCCTTGGGGACACACGGCTAATAATTCACCCCTCCACTTT. As protein: CSAPWGHTANNSPLHF.

The table lists this clonotype with many counts. The rearrangement links TRBV7-2 to TRBJ1-5, with no clear D. This CDR3 contains 13 residues. V gave up 5 bases and J gave up 7 bases, with 12 bases separating them. Germline V lookup: CDR1 SGHTA, CDR2 FQGNSA. The CDR3 DNA reads TGTGCCAGCAGCCTTGACATGCGGCAGCCCCAGCATTTT. This translates into CASSLDMRQPQHF.

This chain links TRBV29-1 with TRBJ1-2; 8 positions match TRBD1. V gave up 6 bases and J gave up 6 bases; unmatched junction bases: 9. CDR1 is SQVTM, CDR2 ANQGSEA, per germline. This CDR3 is built from 13 residues. In DNA form, the CDR3 reads TGCAGCGTCCGCAGGGGGCGAAACGATGGCTACACCTTC. Encoded protein: CSVRRGRNDGYTF. The full variable domain, its missing parts supplied by reference TRBV29-1 and TRBJ1-2, is SAVISQKPSRDICQRGTSLTIQCQVDSQVTMMFWYRQQPGQSLTLIATANQGSEATYESGFVIDKFPISRPNLTFSTLTVSNMSPEDSSIYLCSVRRGRNDGYTFGSGTRLTVV.

The sample holds many counts of this clonotype. The chain links TRBV28 to TRBJ1-1; 9 bases align to TRBD1. The V gene end was trimmed by 6 bases and the J gene end by 10 bases; junction bases not matched to a gene: 12. In germline, CDR1 is MDHEN, CDR2 SYDVKM. This CDR3 has 14 amino acids. The CDR3 sequence is CASSPSRDRVGAFF. As DNA, the CDR3 is TGTGCCAGCAGCCCGTCCCGGGACAGGGTCGGAGCTTTCTTT.

There are a few counts of this clonotype. The rearrangement links TRBV19 to TRBJ1-3; D is ambiguous. V was shortened by 6 bases and J by 0 bases, with 12 bases between the two germline ends. This CDR3 spans 15 amino acids. In germline, CDR1 is LNHDA, CDR2 SQIVND (reference sequence). The CDR3: CASSQTVNSGNTIYF. The CDR3 DNA reads TGTGCCAGTAGCCAGACGGTGAACTCTGGAAACACCATATATTTT.

At least ten counts were recorded for this clonotype. The gene calls are TRBV7-9 and TRBJ2-7; the D is unclear. V dropped 1 base and J dropped 0 bases, with 10 bases sitting between them. Germline CDR1 is SEHNR and CDR2 is FQNEAQ (reference sequence). This CDR3 has 15 amino acids. The CDR3 DNA reads TGTGCCAGCAGCTTAGTAGGTGGCATCTCCTACGAGCAGTACTTC. This gives the protein CASSLVGGISYEQYF.

This clonotype was counted at least ten times. The chain uses TRBV7-2 and TRBJ2-2; D is unclear. Germline CDR1 and CDR2: SGHTA and FQGNSA. The CDR3 extends over 15 amino acids. V was clipped by 1 base and J by 2 bases, with 8 bases between them. The CDR3 protein is CASSLEGSNTGELFF. The CDR3 DNA reads TGTGCCAGCAGCTTAGAAGGTTCTAACACCGGGGAGCTGTTTTTT.

The chain has TRBV5-6 and TRBJ1-1, with TRBD1 matching over 8 bases. Germline V gene lookup returns CDR1 SGHDT and CDR2 YYEEEE. The CDR3 runs 16 residues. J gave up 4 bases and V 2 bases, and 10 bases lay outside the gene matches. The CDR3 here is CASSLLGQGAITEAFF. In nucleotides, the CDR3 is TGTGCCAGCAGCTTATTGGGCCAGGGGGCGATCACTGAAGCTTTCTTT.

A few counts support this clonotype. V gene TRBV29-1 combines with J gene TRBJ1-2; TRBD1 might be the D (6 bases). The CDR3 has 14 residues. In germline, CDR1 is SQVTM, CDR2 ANQGSEA. V was pared by 3 bases and J by 5 bases, with 16 bases between. The DNA for the CDR3 is TGCAGCGTTGAGATTGGGGGGCCTCTATATGGCTACACCTTC. Residues: CSVEIGGPLYGYTF. Complete variable domain (other parts from reference TRBV29-1 and TRBJ1-2): SAVISQKPSRDICQRGTSLTIQCQVDSQVTMMFWYRQQPGQSLTLIATANQGSEATYESGFVIDKFPISRPNLTFSTLTVSNMSPEDSSIYLCSVEIGGPLYGYTFGSGTRLTVV.

At least ten counts were recorded for this clonotype. J is TRBJ2-7 and V is TRBV12-3 or TRBV12-4, with D possibly matching TRBD1 (6 bases). V shed 3 bases and J shed 2 bases, with 11 bases lying between them. This CDR3 is 14 amino acids long. CDR3 region: CASSLRGYTYEQYF. Written as DNA, the CDR3 is TGTGCCAGCAGTTTGAGGGGGTACACCTACGAGCAGTACTTC.

The chain joins TRBV29-1 to TRBJ1-2; D unresolved. V gave up 4 bases and J gave up 4 bases, with 10 bases separating them. The CDR3 contains 12 residues. Germline-derived CDR1 and CDR2 are SQVTM and ANQGSEA. CDR3 DNA sequence: TGCAGCGTTGTGGCCCGATTCTATGGCTACACCTTC. This sequence encodes CSVVARFYGYTF.

The sample holds many counts of this clonotype. The CDR3 DNA is TGTGCCAGCGGGAGGAAAACTTCCTATAATTCACCCCTCCACTTT. Protein sequence: CASGRKTSYNSPLHF. V is TRBV5-4 and J is TRBJ1-6, with D hard to call. Trimming removed 7 bases at V and 1 base at J, with 12 bases between. The CDR3 consists of 15 residues. Germline CDR1 is SGHNT and CDR2 is YYREEE (reference sequence).

This clonotype was detected many times. This chain uses TRBV29-1 with TRBJ2-5; D is undetermined. Germline V gives CDR1 SQVTM, CDR2 ANQGSEA. V shed 3 bases and J shed 2 bases, with 13 bases lying between them. This CDR3 has 14 amino acids. The CDR3 DNA reads TGCAGCGTTGATCTCCAACAGAGTCAAGAGACCCAGTACTTC. Residues: CSVDLQQSQETQYF.